The entry below gives a single T cell receptor (beta chain) sequence along with its context. This specimen belongs to a study of blood T cell repertoires in COVID-19. Across the whole study: Both acute and convalescent COVID-19 samples were obtained from the United States, Italy and Spain. From T cells, B-cell-depleted T cells, or PBMCs came the material, which was cDNA or gDNA.

Per the authors' pipeline: By means of reference gene primer amplification, nucleated cell counts were estimated. Profiling relied on immunoSEQ multiplex PCR, and the TCRdb table lists in-frame clones only, not all of them. Clone size and the V and J calls come from that table; the DNA yielded D and trimming. This sample has 110,000 to 150,000 clones, with approximately 87% found just once. CDR1 and CDR2 (germline): SNHLY, FYNNEI. The CDR3 covers 15 residues. V lost 3 bases, J lost 7 bases, and 13 bases lay in between. The source material was peripheral blood. The TCR originated in a woman in her thirties or forties with acute or convalescent COVID-19. This rearrangement joins TRBV2 to TRBJ1-6; the D is unclear. In DNA form, the CDR3 reads TGTGCCAGCAGTGACCCCCGGGATCCGAATTCACCCCTCCACTTT. It codes for CASSDPRDPNSPLHF.